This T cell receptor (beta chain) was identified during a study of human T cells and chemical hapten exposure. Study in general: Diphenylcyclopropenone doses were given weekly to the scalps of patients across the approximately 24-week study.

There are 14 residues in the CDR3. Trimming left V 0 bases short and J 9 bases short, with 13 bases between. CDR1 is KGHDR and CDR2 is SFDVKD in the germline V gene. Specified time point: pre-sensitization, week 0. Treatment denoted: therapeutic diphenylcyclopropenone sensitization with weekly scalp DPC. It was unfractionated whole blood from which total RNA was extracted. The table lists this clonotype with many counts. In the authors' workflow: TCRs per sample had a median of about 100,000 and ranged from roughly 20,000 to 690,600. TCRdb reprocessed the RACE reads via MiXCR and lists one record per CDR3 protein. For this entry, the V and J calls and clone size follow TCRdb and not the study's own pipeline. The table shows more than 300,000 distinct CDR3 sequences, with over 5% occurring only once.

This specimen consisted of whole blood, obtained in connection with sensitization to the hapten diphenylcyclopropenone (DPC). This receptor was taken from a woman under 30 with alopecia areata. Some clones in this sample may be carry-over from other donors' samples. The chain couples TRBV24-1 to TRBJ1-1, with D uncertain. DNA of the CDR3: TGTGCCACCAGTGATTTGCGTTACGGGCCAAAAGCTTTCTTT. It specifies CATSDLRYGPKAFF.